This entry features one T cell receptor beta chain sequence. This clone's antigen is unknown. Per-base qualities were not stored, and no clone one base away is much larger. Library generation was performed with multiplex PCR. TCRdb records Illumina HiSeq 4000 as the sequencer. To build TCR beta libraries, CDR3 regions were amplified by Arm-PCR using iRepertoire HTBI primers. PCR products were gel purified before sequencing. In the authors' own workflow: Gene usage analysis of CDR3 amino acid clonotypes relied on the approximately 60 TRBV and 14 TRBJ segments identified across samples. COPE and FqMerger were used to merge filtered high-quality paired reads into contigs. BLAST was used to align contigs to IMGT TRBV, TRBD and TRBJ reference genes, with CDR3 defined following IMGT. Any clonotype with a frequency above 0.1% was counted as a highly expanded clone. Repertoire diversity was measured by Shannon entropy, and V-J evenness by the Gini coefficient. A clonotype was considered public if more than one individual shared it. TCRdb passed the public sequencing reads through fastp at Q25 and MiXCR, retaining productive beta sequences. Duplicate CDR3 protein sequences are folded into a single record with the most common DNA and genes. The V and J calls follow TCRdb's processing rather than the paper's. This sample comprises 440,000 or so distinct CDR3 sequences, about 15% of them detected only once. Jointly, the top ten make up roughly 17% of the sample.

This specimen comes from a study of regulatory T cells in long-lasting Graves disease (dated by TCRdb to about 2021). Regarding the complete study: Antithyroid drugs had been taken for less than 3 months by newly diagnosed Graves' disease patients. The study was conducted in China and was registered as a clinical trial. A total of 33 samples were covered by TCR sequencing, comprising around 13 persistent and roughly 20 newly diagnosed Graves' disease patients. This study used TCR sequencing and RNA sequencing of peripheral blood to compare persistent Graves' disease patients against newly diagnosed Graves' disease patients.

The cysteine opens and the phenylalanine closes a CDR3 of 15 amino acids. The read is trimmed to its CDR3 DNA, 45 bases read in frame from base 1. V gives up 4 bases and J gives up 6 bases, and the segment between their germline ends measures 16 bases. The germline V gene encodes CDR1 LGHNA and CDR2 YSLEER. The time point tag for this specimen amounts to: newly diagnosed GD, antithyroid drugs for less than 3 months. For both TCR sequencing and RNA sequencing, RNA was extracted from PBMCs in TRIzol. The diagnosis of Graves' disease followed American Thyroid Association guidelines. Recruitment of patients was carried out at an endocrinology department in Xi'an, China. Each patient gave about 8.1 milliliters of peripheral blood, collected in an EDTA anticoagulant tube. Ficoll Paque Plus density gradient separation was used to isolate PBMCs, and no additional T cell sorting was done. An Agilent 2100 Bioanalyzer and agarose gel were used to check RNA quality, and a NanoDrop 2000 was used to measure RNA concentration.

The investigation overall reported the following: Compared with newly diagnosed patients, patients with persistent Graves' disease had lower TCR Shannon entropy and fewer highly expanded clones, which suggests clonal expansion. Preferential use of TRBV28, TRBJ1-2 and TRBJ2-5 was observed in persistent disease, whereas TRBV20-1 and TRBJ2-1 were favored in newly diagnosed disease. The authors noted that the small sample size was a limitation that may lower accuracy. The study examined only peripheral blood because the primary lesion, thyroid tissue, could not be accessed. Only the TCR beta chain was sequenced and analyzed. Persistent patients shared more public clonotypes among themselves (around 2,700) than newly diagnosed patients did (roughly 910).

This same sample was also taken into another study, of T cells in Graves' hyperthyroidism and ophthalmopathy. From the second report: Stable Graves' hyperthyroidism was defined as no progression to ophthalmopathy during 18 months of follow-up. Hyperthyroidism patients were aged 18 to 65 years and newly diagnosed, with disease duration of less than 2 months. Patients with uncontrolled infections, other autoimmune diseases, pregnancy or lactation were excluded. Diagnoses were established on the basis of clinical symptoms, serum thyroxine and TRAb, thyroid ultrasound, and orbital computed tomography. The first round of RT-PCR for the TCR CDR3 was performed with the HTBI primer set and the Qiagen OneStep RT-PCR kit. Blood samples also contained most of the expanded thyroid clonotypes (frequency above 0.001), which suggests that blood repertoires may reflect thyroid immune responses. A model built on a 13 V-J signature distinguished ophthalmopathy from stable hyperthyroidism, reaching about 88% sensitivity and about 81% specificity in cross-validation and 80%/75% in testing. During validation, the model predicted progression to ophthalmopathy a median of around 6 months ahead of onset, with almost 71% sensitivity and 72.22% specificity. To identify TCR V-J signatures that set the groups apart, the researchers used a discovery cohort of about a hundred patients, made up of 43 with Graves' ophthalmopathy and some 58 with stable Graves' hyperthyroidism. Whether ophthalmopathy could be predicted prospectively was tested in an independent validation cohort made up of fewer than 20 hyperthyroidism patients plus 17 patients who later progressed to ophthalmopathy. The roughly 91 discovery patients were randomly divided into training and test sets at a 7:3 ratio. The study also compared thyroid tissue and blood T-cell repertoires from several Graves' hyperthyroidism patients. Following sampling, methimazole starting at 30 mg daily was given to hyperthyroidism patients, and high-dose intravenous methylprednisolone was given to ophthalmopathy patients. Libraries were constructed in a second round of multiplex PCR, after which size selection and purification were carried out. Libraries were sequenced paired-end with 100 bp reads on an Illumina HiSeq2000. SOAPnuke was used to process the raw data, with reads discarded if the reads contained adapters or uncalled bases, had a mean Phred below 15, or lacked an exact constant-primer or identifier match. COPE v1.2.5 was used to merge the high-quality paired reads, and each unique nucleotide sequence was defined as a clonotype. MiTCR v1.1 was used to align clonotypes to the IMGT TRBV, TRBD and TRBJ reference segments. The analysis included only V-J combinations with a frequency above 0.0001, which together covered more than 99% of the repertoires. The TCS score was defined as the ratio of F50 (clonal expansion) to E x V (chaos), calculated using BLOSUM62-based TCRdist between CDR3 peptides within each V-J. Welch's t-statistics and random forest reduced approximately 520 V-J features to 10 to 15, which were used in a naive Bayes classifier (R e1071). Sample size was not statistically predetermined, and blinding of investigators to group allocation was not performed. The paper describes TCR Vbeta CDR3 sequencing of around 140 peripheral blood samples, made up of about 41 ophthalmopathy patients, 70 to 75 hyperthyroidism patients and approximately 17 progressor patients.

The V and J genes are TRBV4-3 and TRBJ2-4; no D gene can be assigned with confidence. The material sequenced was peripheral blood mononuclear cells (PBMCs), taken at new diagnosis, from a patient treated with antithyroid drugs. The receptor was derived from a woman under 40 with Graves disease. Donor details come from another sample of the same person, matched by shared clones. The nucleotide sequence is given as TGCGCCAGCAGCCCGGACCCCGGAACGGGAAACATTCAGTACTTC. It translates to CASSPDPGTGNIQYF.